This T cell receptor beta chain comes out of a study of blood T cell repertoires in COVID-19 (dated by TCRdb to 2018 to 2020). Study-wide context: The collaborator samples originated in the United States, Italy and Spain and spanned the acute and convalescent phases of COVID-19. The samples were drawn from the first 160 participants of the ongoing ImmuneRACE study and from about 1,200 subjects provided by 6 global collaborators. The material from the prospective study consisted of cDNA or gDNA derived from T cells, B-cell-depleted T cells, or PBMCs. Where available, HLA class I and class II types were obtained from metadata supplied by the sample provider rather than from assay-based typing. The repertoires were released in a freely available public database meant as a resource for research on the immune response to SARS-CoV-2. Deeply sampled blood TCRbeta repertoires from subjects exposed to, actively infected with, or recovered from COVID-19 were included in the dataset. Sample metadata almost always included a de-identified subject ID, COVID-19 status, age in years and sex. The investigation overall reported the following: How much clinical and demographic metadata was included differed by source and by participant, and the metadata was provided uncurated.

Each collaborating institution followed its own protocols to collect whole blood in K2EDTA tubes. For TCRbeta analysis, collaborator samples were shipped as frozen whole blood, as isolated PBMCs, or as DNA extracted from either sample type. In regard to this clone: The target of this receptor is not known. Mismatch with germline at one junction end may stem from a read error.

TCRbeta CDR3 regions were amplified from genomic DNA by means of the immunoSEQ Assay, a bias-controlled multiplex PCR. Regarding the original processing steps: The number of nucleated cells in each sample was estimated by amplification of reference gene primers within the assay. To quantify the absolute abundance of each unique TCRbeta CDR3 rearrangement, sequence reads were collapsed and filtered. For each sample, productive Simpson clonality was calculated as the square root of Simpson's diversity index over productive rearrangements. TCRdb stores this immuneACCESS table with in-frame sequences only. Part of the clones is absent; in the studies checked, under half of the shortfall reflects unresolved V genes, and no reason is known for the rest. For V, J and clone size, that table is used; D and trimming come from the DNA. The sample table holds over 350,000 clones, of which 86% were seen once. The ten largest clones add up to more than 1.4% of the sample.

Sequencing was performed on peripheral blood. The clonotype originates from a woman under 40 with active or convalescent COVID-19.

The sequenced DNA is TGTGCCAGCAGCTTAACCAGCGGGGGGGCAGAAACGCAGTATTTT. Its coded protein is CASSLTSGGAETQYF. The chain joins TRBV7-9 to TRBJ2-3, with TRBD2 matching 10 junction bases. CDR1 and CDR2 are read off the germline V gene (reference sequence) as SEHNR and FQNEAQ. The CDR3 numbers 15 residues from cysteine through phenylalanine. Only the CDR3 DNA stays, 45 bases, in frame from base 1.